Each of the 21 T cell receptor beta chains below was sequenced from the same sample in a study of shared clonotypes between healthy human individuals. Assay: immunoSEQ multiplex PCR; the TCRdb copy retains only in-frame clones and omits some. Of more than 500,000 clones in the sample, 95% to 96% were seen once. Material: naive CD4+ T cells sorted from blood. Subset reported: CD45RA+ positively selected. These receptors were collected from a woman aged 25 to 45 in good health.

The J gene is TRBJ2-7, the V gene TRBV10-3; D ambiguous. The CDR3 totals 12 residues. Trimming removed 8 bases at V and 3 bases at J, with 11 bases between. Germline CDR1 is ENHRY and CDR2 is SYGVKD. The CDR3 protein is CAIRLPGYEQYF. DNA of the CDR3: TGTGCCATCCGGCTCCCGGGCTACGAGCAGTACTTC.

This rearrangement joins TRBV25-1 to TRBJ2-3, with 7 bases matching TRBD1. The germline V gene has CDR1 MGHDK and CDR2 SYGVNS. Unmatched junction bases numbered 2, after V lost 6 bases and J lost 8 bases. The CDR3 length is 11 residues. The CDR3 DNA sequence: TGTGCCAGCAGGGGACAGATTACGCAGTATTTT. Its protein product is CASRGQITQYF.

V and J are TRBV2 and TRBJ2-5; no firm D call. The CDR3 consists of 16 residues. The germline V gene has CDR1 SNHLY and CDR2 FYNNEI. V was trimmed by 1 base and J by 1 base, leaving 13 bases between them. In nucleotides, the CDR3 is TGTGCCAGCAGTGAAGGGTTAGGGCCAGTCCAAGAGACCCAGTACTTC. Translating gives CASSEGLGPVQETQYF. Filled out from reference TRBV2 and TRBJ2-5, the complete variable domain reads EPEVTQTPSHQVTQMGQEVILRCVPISNHLYFYWYRQILGQKVEFLVSFYNNEISEKSEIFDDQFSVERPDGSNFTLKIRSTKLEDSAMYFCASSEGLGPVQETQYFGPGTRLLVL.

The chain is built from TRBV19 and TRBJ2-1; the match to TRBD2 covers 13 bases. Germline V gene sequence: CDR1 LNHDA, CDR2 SQIVND (reference sequence). V trimming: 5 bases; J trimming: 7 bases; junction bases outside the gene matches: 17. CDR3 length: 19 residues. The chain's CDR3 is CASSPGGARTSGSRNEQFF. The CDR3 nucleotides read TGTGCCAGTAGTCCCGGAGGGGCCCGGACTAGCGGGAGTAGGAATGAGCAGTTCTTC.

The chain joins TRBV5-4 to TRBJ2-5, with 10 positions matching TRBD1. The better agreement between TRBJ2-7 and the DNA end casts doubt on the J call. Germline V gene lookup returns CDR1 SGHNT and CDR2 YYREEE (reference sequence). This CDR3 comprises 15 residues. The CDR3 loop reads CASSFRTGGNYEQYF. CDR3 bases: TGTGCCAGCAGCTTTCGGACAGGGGGAAACTACGAGCAGTACTTC.

V usage is TRBV7-9 and J usage is TRBJ1-1; D unresolved. The germline V gene has CDR1 SEHNR and CDR2 FQNEAQ (reference sequence). The CDR3 consists of 11 residues. Trimming took 4 bases from V and 8 from J, leaving 8 bases between them. Here the CDR3 DNA reads TGTGCCAGCAGCTACGGAAGAGAAGCTTTCTTT. Its translation is CASSYGREAFF. Full variable domain (outside the CDR3, taken from reference TRBV7-9 and TRBJ1-1): DTGVSQNPRHKITKRGQNVTFRCDPISEHNRLYWYRQTLGQGPEFLTYFQNEAQLEKSRLLSDRFSAERPKGSFSTLEIQRTEQGDSAMYLCASSYGREAFFGQGTRLTVV.

V gene TRBV19 combines with J gene TRBJ2-4, with D tentatively TRBD1 (5 bases). The V gene's germline CDR1 is LNHDA and CDR2 SQIVND (reference sequence). V lost 4 bases and J 6 bases, leaving 7 bases between the germline ends. The CDR3 extends over 12 amino acids. CDR3 in amino acids: CASSTQGNIQYF. DNA for the CDR3: TGTGCCAGTAGTACGCAGGGAAACATTCAGTACTTC.

The chain couples TRBV18 to TRBJ1-1; 7 nucleotides match TRBD1. After removal of 6 bases from V and 5 bases from J, the junction contained 6 bases not matched to a gene. This CDR3 is built from 13 residues. Germline CDR1 KGHSH, CDR2 LQKENI. The CDR3 here is CASSSGGDTEAFF. In nucleotides, the CDR3 is TGTGCCAGCTCGTCAGGGGGAGATACTGAAGCTTTCTTT.

The chain links TRBV5-1 to TRBJ2-1; 10 bases are shared with TRBD2. There are 15 residues in the CDR3. The V gene's germline CDR1 is SGHRS and CDR2 YFSETQ. With V trimmed by 2 bases and J by 7 bases, 6 bases remained unmatched. The CDR3 spells CASSFKLAGANEQFF. CDR3 nucleotides: TGCGCCAGCAGCTTTAAGCTAGCGGGAGCAAATGAGCAGTTCTTC.

The chain recombines TRBV27 with TRBJ1-4; weak D call: TRBD1 (6 bases). CDR1 MNHEY and CDR2 SMNVEV come from the germline V gene (reference sequence). This CDR3 comprises 15 residues. Trimming removed 6 bases at V and 2 bases at J, with 13 bases between. In DNA form, the CDR3 reads TGTGCCAGCAGAGTGAACAGGGTCACTAATGAAAAACTGTTTTTT. This encodes CASRVNRVTNEKLFF. The complete variable domain, with remaining parts taken from reference TRBV27 and TRBJ1-4, reads EAQVTQNPRYLITVTGKKLTVTCSQNMNHEYMSWYRQDPGLGLRQIYYSMNVEVTDKGDVPEGYKVSRKEKRNFPLILESPSPNQTSLYFCASRVNRVTNEKLFFGSGTQLSVL.

The CDR3 region is CASSVEQGRTEAFF. The CDR3 nucleotides are TGTGCCAGCAGTGTGGAACAGGGACGGACTGAAGCTTTCTTT. This chain links TRBV6-1 with TRBJ1-1, with D possibly being TRBD1 (6 bases). CDR1 is MNHNS, CDR2 SASEGT, per germline. The CDR3 is 14 amino acids. Between the trimmed V and J ends, which lost 4 bases and 5 bases, there was a span of 14 bases.

V gene TRBV5-1 combines with J gene TRBJ2-1, with D perhaps matching TRBD2 (5 bases). The CDR3 totals 17 residues. Germline lookup yields CDR1 SGHRS and CDR2 YFSETQ. Trimming removed 0 bases from V and 0 bases from J, with 13 bases in between. The CDR3 spells CASSLVVAPSSYNEQFF. For the CDR3, the DNA is TGCGCCAGCAGCTTGGTTGTAGCGCCAAGCTCCTACAATGAGCAGTTCTTC.

The V gene is TRBV29-1, the J gene TRBJ1-2; no clear D. CDR1 and CDR2 (germline): SQVTM, ANQGSEA. This CDR3 is built from 13 residues. V shed 5 bases and J shed 10 bases, with 20 bases lying between them. Here the CDR3 reads CSVRRHQRDDYTF. The CDR3 DNA sequence: TGCAGCGTTCGGAGGCACCAGCGGGATGACTACACCTTC.

The V and J genes are TRBV11-2 and TRBJ1-2; 7 bases fit TRBD1. CDR1 is SGHAT, CDR2 FQNNGV, per germline. V was clipped by 1 base and J by 8 bases; unmatched bases: 7. The CDR3 consists of 14 residues. Here the CDR3 DNA reads TGTGCCAGCAGCTTAGTTCGGACAGGCCGAGGCTACACCTTC. Its protein is CASSLVRTGRGYTF.

The gene calls are TRBV6-1 and TRBJ2-7; D is tentatively TRBD1 or TRBD2 (6 bases each). Trimming removed 3 bases at V and 2 bases at J, with 14 bases between. Per the germline V gene, CDR1 is MNHNS and CDR2 is SASEGT. The CDR3 covers 15 residues. CDR3 protein: CASSEGGLGAYEQYF. The CDR3 DNA reads as TGTGCCAGCAGTGAGGGGGGCTTGGGCGCCTACGAGCAGTACTTC.

The chain employs TRBV18 and TRBJ2-7; 12 positions match TRBD1. Germline assignment: CDR1 KGHSH and CDR2 LQKENI. The CDR3 spans 16 residues. J lost 6 bases, V lost 3 bases, and 9 bases had no gene match. Here the CDR3 reads CASSPNPGTGGREQYF. The CDR3 nucleotides are TGTGCCAGCTCACCCAACCCCGGGACAGGGGGCCGCGAGCAGTACTTC.

This chain joins TRBV5-4 and TRBJ2-5; 10 nucleotides agree with TRBD1. V was clipped by 3 bases and J by 3 bases; unmatched bases: 2. The CDR3 loop spans 14 amino acids. Germline V CDR1 and CDR2: SGHNT, YYREEE (reference sequence). DNA for the CDR3: TGTGCCAGCAGCTCCGGGACAGGGGAAGAGACCCAGTACTTC. This gives the protein CASSSGTGEETQYF. Full variable domain (rest looked up from reference TRBV5-4 and TRBJ2-5): ETGVTQSPTHLIKTRGQQVTLRCSSQSGHNTVSWYQQALGQGPQFIFQYYREEENGRGNFPPRFSGLQFPNYSSELNVNALELDDSALYLCASSSGTGEETQYFGPGTRLLVL.

The rearrangement joins TRBV5-1 to TRBJ2-5; D uncertain. CDR3 length equals 14 residues. Germline V CDR1 and CDR2: SGHRS, YFSETQ. Trimming pared 0 bases from V and 0 bases from J, leaving 6 bases between. The CDR3 loop reads CASSLGEYQETQYF. In DNA, the CDR3 is TGCGCCAGCAGCTTGGGAGAATACCAAGAGACCCAGTACTTC.

The chain combines TRBV5-1 with TRBJ2-3, with TRBD2 matching 12 bases. Unmatched junction bases numbered 18, after V lost 4 bases and J lost 6 bases. Germline CDR1 is SGHRS and CDR2 is YFSETQ. The CDR3 contains 19 residues. The CDR3 nucleotides are TGCGCCAGCAGCCTACCGACTAGCGGGAGCGGCCAAGGGCGGGATACGCAGTATTTT. It encodes CASSLPTSGSGQGRDTQYF. Looking up the rest from reference TRBV5-1 and TRBJ2-3 gives the full variable domain: KAGVTQTPRYLIKTRGQQVTLSCSPISGHRSVSWYQQTPGQGLQFLFEYFSETQRNKGNFPGRFSGRQFSNSRSEMNVSTLELGDSALYLCASSLPTSGSGQGRDTQYFGPGTRLTVL.

This clone appeared a single time. The chain has TRBV10-3 and TRBJ1-1, with 7 bases matching TRBD1. This CDR3 is 14 amino acids long. Germline trimming cut 6 bases from V and 1 base from J; bases unmatched to any gene: 5. Germline loops: CDR1 ENHRY, CDR2 SYGVKD. CDR3 in amino acids: CAIRPGQKNTEAFF. The CDR3 DNA reads TGTGCCATCAGGCCGGGACAGAAGAACACTGAAGCTTTCTTT.

About this clone: The same CDR3 can be traced to other DNA sequences in this sample. This chain uses TRBV28 with TRBJ2-3; D not resolved. There are 12 residues in the CDR3. The V and J ends lost 6 bases and 6 bases respectively, with 10 bases between them. Per the germline V gene, CDR1 is MDHEN and CDR2 is SYDVKM. The CDR3 is CASRDPADTQYF. Written as DNA, the CDR3 is TGTGCCAGCAGAGACCCGGCGGATACGCAGTATTTT.